The rows below give T cell receptor beta chains drawn from one sample of a study of shared clonotypes between healthy human individuals. Sequencing was performed with immunoSEQ multiplex PCR; in TCRdb, only in-frame clones are kept and a portion is missing. The sample has approximately 500,000 clones; less than 96% are singletons. Material: naive CD4+ T cells sorted from blood. These receptors were taken from a woman younger than 45 in good health. CDR3s include the opening cysteine and the closing phenylalanine or tryptophan. The D gene is left open where the match is weak. Size is omitted from some rows. Given values are once, few, many or a class for expanded clones.

D gene	V gene	clone size	J gene	CDR3 DNA	CDR3 protein
.	TRBV28	.	TRBJ2-7	TGTGCCAGCAGTTCCCACAGAGGGCCCTTCGTGGTTTACGAGCAGTACTTC	CASSSHRGPFVVYEQYF
.	TRBV19	once	TRBJ1-2	TGTGCCAGTACTCCATTAGGGGGCTATGGCTACACCTTC	CASTPLGGYGYTF
TRBD1	TRBV5-4	.	TRBJ2-7	TGTGCCAGCAGCCGGGACAGCAAGAACGAGCAGTACTTC	CASSRDSKNEQYF
TRBD2	TRBV25-1	.	TRBJ2-1	TGTGCCAGCAGCGGGGGAGCGGGAGGGTGGAATGAGCAGTTCTTC	CASSGGAGGWNEQFF
.	TRBV9	.	TRBJ2-7	TGTGCCAGCAGCGAGGGCAGGGGCGAGCAGTACTTC	CASSEGRGEQYF
.	TRBV7-9	.	TRBJ2-3	TGTGCCAGCGGATTACATAGCACAGATACGCAGTATTTT	CASGLHSTDTQYF
.	TRBV7-8	.	TRBJ2-7	TGTGCCAGCAGCTTAGCCAGAGACCCGCGGGACTCCTACGAGCAGTACTTC	CASSLARDPRDSYEQYF
TRBD2	TRBV9	.	TRBJ2-1	TGTGCCAGCAGCGCCACCTCCGGGACTAGCGTCAGTGAGCAGTTCTTC	CASSATSGTSVSEQFF
TRBD2	TRBV6-1	.	TRBJ2-2	TGTGCCAGCAGCACTAGCGGGAGGGCCTGGGGGGAGCTGTTTTTT	CASSTSGRAWGELFF
.	TRBV7-9	.	TRBJ2-3	TGTGCCAGCAGCTTAGCAGGGGCTAGCACAGATACGCAGTATTTT	CASSLAGASTDTQYF
TRBD1	TRBV6-5	.	TRBJ2-7	TGTGCCAGCAGTACCCCCGGGACAGCCTACGAGCAGTACTTC	CASSTPGTAYEQYF
TRBD2	TRBV28	.	TRBJ2-1	TGTGCCAGCAGTTTTAGTTGGACTAGCGGTGATTACAATGAGCAGTTCTTC	CASSFSWTSGDYNEQFF
.	TRBV12-1	.	TRBJ2-3	TGTGCCAGCAGCCCCCGGGACAGGGGGCTTGTGACAGATACGCAGTATTTT	CASSPRDRGLVTDTQYF
.	TRBV27	.	TRBJ2-5	TGTGCCAGCAGTTTAATCAAGCACCGGACCCAGTACTTC	CASSLIKHRTQYF
TRBD1	TRBV27	.	TRBJ1-6	TGTGCCAGCAGTAACCGGGACAGCAATTCACCCCTCCACTTT	CASSNRDSNSPLHF
.	TRBV28	.	TRBJ1-3	TGTGCCAGCAACTCGGGGGGGCCAGGGATCAGCACCATATATTTT	CASNSGGPGISTIYF
.	TRBV18	.	TRBJ2-6	TGTGCCAGCTCCCCAAGGGACGCCTCACCGTCTGGGGCCAACGTCCTGACTTTC	CASSPRDASPSGANVLTF
.	TRBV5-1	.	TRBJ2-7	TGCGCCAGCAGTACGGGGGGCGCCCCCTACGAGCAGTACTTC	CASSTGGAPYEQYF
TRBD2	TRBV5-1	.	TRBJ2-1	TGCGCCAGCAGCGCCCCGGGACTAGCGGGACAAGGTGAGCAGTTCTTC	CASSAPGLAGQGEQFF
TRBD2	TRBV4-1	.	TRBJ2-3	TGCGCCAGCAGCCAAGTTGCCTACGGGGGGACCTTCACAGATACGCAGTATTTT	CASSQVAYGGTFTDTQYF
.	TRBV2	few	TRBJ2-7	TGTGCCAGCAGTGAAGGTGGGAGGGGGGACGGCGAGCAGTACTTC	CASSEGGRGDGEQYF
.	TRBV7-9	.	TRBJ2-6	TGTGCCAGCAGCCATAACCGCAACTCTGGGGCCAACGTCCTGACTTTC	CASSHNRNSGANVLTF
TRBD1	TRBV6-5	.	TRBJ2-7	TGTGCCAGCAGTTTTTCCCGGACAGGGGACTACGAGCAGTACTTC	CASSFSRTGDYEQYF
TRBD1	TRBV5-1	.	TRBJ1-1	TGCGCCAGCAGCTTCAGACAGGGGGCGAACACTGAAGCTTTCTTT	CASSFRQGANTEAFF
.	TRBV27	.	TRBJ1-6	TGTGCCAGCGGCTCATGGGCGGCGAATTCACCCCTCCACTTT	CASGSWAANSPLHF
TRBD1	TRBV18	.	TRBJ2-7	TGTGCCAGCTCACACCCGGGACAGGGCCCCTACGAGCAGTACTTC	CASSHPGQGPYEQYF
.	TRBV6-5	.	TRBJ1-3	TGTGCCAGCAAGACAGGACATAGCTCTGGAAACACCATATATTTT	CASKTGHSSGNTIYF
.	TRBV18	.	TRBJ2-3	TGTGCCAGCTCACCGGCAGGGGGCACAGATACGCAGTATTTT	CASSPAGGTDTQYF
.	TRBV18	.	TRBJ2-2	TGTGCCAGCTCACAGGCAGGGTTTAACACCGGGGAGCTGTTTTTT	CASSQAGFNTGELFF
.	TRBV14	.	TRBJ2-3	TGTGCCAGCAGCCAATCTATTAGCGGCACAGATACGCAGTATTTT	CASSQSISGTDTQYF
TRBD1	TRBV5-1	.	TRBJ1-2	TGCGCCAGCAGCTTGGAGCCCGGGACAGGACATGGCTACACCTTC	CASSLEPGTGHGYTF
TRBD1	TRBV27	.	TRBJ1-5	TGTGCCAGCAGTTTTGGGACAGGGGGTAGCAATCAGCCCCAGCATTTT	CASSFGTGGSNQPQHF
.	TRBV27	.	TRBJ1-1	TGTGCCAGCAGTCCAGACAGGATTCGCGGAGCTTTCTTT	CASSPDRIRGAFF
.	TRBV30	.	TRBJ1-5	TGTGCCTGGAGTGTAGGATGGGGTGGCAATCAGCCCCAGCATTTT	CAWSVGWGGNQPQHF
TRBD1	TRBV29-1	.	TRBJ2-1	TGCAGCGTTTACAGGGGGTACTCCTACAATGAGCAGTTCTTC	CSVYRGYSYNEQFF
.	TRBV7-9	.	TRBJ2-2	TGTGCCAGCACCAGTGGCGCGGACAAGAACACCGGGGAGCTGTTTTTT	CASTSGADKNTGELFF
.	TRBV28	.	TRBJ2-2	TGTGCCAGCAGAAAGGGGGGCAGGCCCGGGGAGCTGTTTTTT	CASRKGGRPGELFF
.	TRBV28	.	TRBJ1-6	TGTGCCAGCAGTCGTGGAGGGGACTCCTATAATTCACCCCTCCACTTT	CASSRGGDSYNSPLHF
.	TRBV25-1	.	TRBJ1-2	TGTGCCAGCAGTCCGGGGGGATCACAAGCCCTCTATGGCTACACCTTC	CASSPGGSQALYGYTF
.	TRBV2	.	TRBJ2-3	TGTGCCAGCACCAAAGGGCTAGATACGCAGTATTTT	CASTKGLDTQYF
.	TRBV15	.	TRBJ1-3	TGTGCCACCAGCGTCCGGCAGTTCTCTGGAAACACCATATATTTT	CATSVRQFSGNTIYF
.	TRBV28	.	TRBJ1-3	TGTGCCAGCAGCCCAGACGGAACTCCTGGAAACACCATATATTTT	CASSPDGTPGNTIYF
TRBD2	TRBV2	.	TRBJ2-1	TGTGCCACCTCTGCGGACAGCGGGAGTCTCTACAATGAGCAGTTCTTC	CATSADSGSLYNEQFF
.	TRBV28	once	TRBJ2-3	TGTGCCAGCAGTTCGACTAGTACGCCAGATACGCAGTATTTT	CASSSTSTPDTQYF
TRBD2	TRBV7-2	.	TRBJ2-2	TGTGCCAGCAGCCTGTCGGGACTAGCGGGAGTGGCCGGGGAGCTGTTTTTT	CASSLSGLAGVAGELFF
TRBD2	TRBV7-8	.	TRBJ2-1	TGTGCCAGCAGCTTAAAGGTGACTAGCGGGGGGGGTAGGAATGAGCAGTTCTTC	CASSLKVTSGGGRNEQFF
TRBD2	TRBV5-1	.	TRBJ2-1	TGCGCCAGCAGCTTGGTAGCGGGGACCTACAATGAGCAGTTCTTC	CASSLVAGTYNEQFF
.	TRBV11-3	.	TRBJ2-2	TGTGCCAGCAGCTCCCCTATCGGGGAGCTGTTTTTT	CASSSPIGELFF
TRBD1	TRBV28	.	TRBJ2-5	TGTGCCAGCAGTTTCTCAGGACAGGGGGAGACCCAGTACTTC	CASSFSGQGETQYF
TRBD2	TRBV5-1	.	TRBJ2-1	TGCGCCAGCAGCTCCTCGAGGGGACTAGTGGTCCCCGCTGAGCAGTTCTTC	CASSSSRGLVVPAEQFF
TRBD2	TRBV5-1	.	TRBJ2-2	TGCGCCAGCACAGGACTAGCGGGATACACCGGGGAGCTGTTTTTT	CASTGLAGYTGELFF
TRBD1	TRBV25-1	.	TRBJ1-3	TGTGCCAGCAGTGCACAGGGGGCTGGAAACACCATATATTTT	CASSAQGAGNTIYF